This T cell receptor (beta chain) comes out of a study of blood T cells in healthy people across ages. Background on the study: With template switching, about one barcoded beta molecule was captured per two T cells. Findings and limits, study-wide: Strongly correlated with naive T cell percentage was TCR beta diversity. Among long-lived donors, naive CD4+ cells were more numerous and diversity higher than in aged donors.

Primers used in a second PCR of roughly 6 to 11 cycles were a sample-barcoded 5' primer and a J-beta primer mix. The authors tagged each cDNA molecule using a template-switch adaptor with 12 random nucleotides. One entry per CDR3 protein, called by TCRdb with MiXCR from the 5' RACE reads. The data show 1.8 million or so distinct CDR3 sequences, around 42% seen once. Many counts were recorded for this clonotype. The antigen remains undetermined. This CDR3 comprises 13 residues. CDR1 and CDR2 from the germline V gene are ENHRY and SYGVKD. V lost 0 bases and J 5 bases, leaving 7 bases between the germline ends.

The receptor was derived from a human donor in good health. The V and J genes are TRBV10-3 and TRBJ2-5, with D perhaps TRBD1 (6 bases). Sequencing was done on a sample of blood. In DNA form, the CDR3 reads TGTGCCATCAGTGAGTCAGGGGGTGAGACCCAGTACTTC. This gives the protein CAISESGGETQYF.